A selection of T cell receptor beta chains follows, all from one sample in a study of blood T cell repertoires in COVID-19. Using immunoSEQ multiplex PCR, the repertoire was profiled, and TCRdb retains in-frame clones only, with some absent. The sample records 110,000 to 150,000 clones, approximately 90% being singletons. Sequencing was carried out using peripheral blood. The receptors shown here come from a woman in her thirties or forties with acute or convalescent COVID-19. Both conserved end residues are part of each CDR3. The D gene is left open where the match is weak. Where a row states a size, it is once, few, many or the class of an expanded clone; other rows omit it.

v_gene,d_gene,abundance,j_gene,CDR3aa,CDR3nt
TRBV5-1,TRBD1,NA,TRBJ1-5,CASSPTGVGGQPQHF,TGCGCCAGCAGCCCTACAGGGGTGGGAGGACAGCCCCAGCATTTT
TRBV20-1,NA,NA,TRBJ1-2,CSAQDSRGYTF,TGCAGTGCTCAGGATTCTCGGGGCTACACCTTC
TRBV9,NA,NA,TRBJ2-1,CASSADSFWGNEQFF,TGTGCCAGCAGCGCCGACAGTTTCTGGGGCAATGAGCAGTTCTTC
TRBV3-1/TRBV3-2,TRBD2,NA,TRBJ2-3,CASRSPSGSADTQYF,TGTGCCAGCAGATCGCCTAGCGGGAGCGCAGATACGCAGTATTTT
TRBV12-3/TRBV12-4,NA,NA,TRBJ1-1,CASTLGTLAEAFF,TGTGCCAGCACTCTCGGGACACTCGCTGAAGCTTTCTTT
TRBV6-5,NA,NA,TRBJ2-2,CASIPLNTGELFF,TGTGCCAGCATCCCACTCAACACCGGGGAGCTGTTTTTT
TRBV9,NA,NA,TRBJ2-5,CASSVFGGKLETQYF,TGTGCCAGCAGCGTATTCGGCGGGAAGCTTGAGACCCAGTACTTC
TRBV6-2/TRBV6-3,TRBD1,NA,TRBJ2-7,CASSYGTGFDEQYF,TGTGCCAGCAGTTACGGGACAGGGTTCGACGAGCAGTACTTC
TRBV28,TRBD1,NA,TRBJ1-2,CASSLSPGQGDGYTF,TGTGCCAGCAGTTTATCCCCGGGACAGGGGGATGGCTACACCTTC
TRBV7-9,NA,once,TRBJ1-6,CATELSSARNSPLHF,TGTGCCACCGAACTCAGCAGTGCTAGGAATTCACCCCTCCACTTT
TRBV6-6,NA,NA,TRBJ2-7,CASSYQGYEQYF,TGTGCCAGCAGTTACCAGGGGTACGAGCAGTACTTC
TRBV3-1/TRBV3-2,TRBD2,NA,TRBJ2-1,CASSLRLAGDYNEQFF,TGTGCCAGCAGCCTCAGACTAGCGGGAGACTACAATGAGCAGTTCTTC
TRBV7-9,TRBD1,NA,TRBJ1-5,CASSLGTGPNQPQHF,TGTGCCAGCAGCTTAGGGACAGGGCCCAATCAGCCCCAGCATTTT
TRBV4-1,TRBD1,once,TRBJ1-2,CASSRRDRDYGYTF,TGCGCCAGCAGCCGCCGGGACAGGGACTATGGCTACACCTTC